A single sample gave rise to the 3 T cell receptor beta chains below, sequenced in a study of vaccination and CD4 T cells after COVID-19. Time point reported: late sampling 161 to 241 days after vaccination in a few convalescent patients. The treatment: approximately 9-day PBMC culture with coronavirus spike peptide pools or control peptides (ViraFEST assay). Cultured CD4+ T cell DNA was sequenced using the Oncomine TCR Beta short-read assay. Each CDR3 protein is one row after TCRdb ran MiXCR on the PCR reads. The table has roughly 25,000 distinct CDR3 sequences, more than 25% seen once; the top ten hold around 3.3%. Antigens of these TCRs are unknown. The input for sequencing was CD4+ T cells from blood, cultured in vitro, taken about 7 months after SARS-CoV-2 vaccination. The receptors originated from a human donor who had recovered from COVID-19.

This clonotype occurred a few times. The J gene is TRBJ2-3, the V gene TRBV20-1, with 13 bases identical to TRBD2. The CDR3 extends over 15 amino acids. Trimming removed 7 bases from V and 1 base from J; junction bases left unmatched: 5. CDR1 and CDR2 from the germline V gene are DFQATT and SNEGSKA (reference sequence). Written as DNA, the CDR3 is TGCAGTGTTGACGGGACTAGCGGGGGCACAGATACGCAGTATTTT. This sequence encodes CSVDGTSGGTDTQYF.

This clonotype was seen a handful of times. V and J are TRBV6-1 and TRBJ2-1; no reliable D call. The CDR3 runs to 16 residues. Trimming shortened V by 6 bases and J by 5 bases, and 20 bases separated the two germline ends. Germline assignment: CDR1 MNHNS and CDR2 SASEGT. The CDR3 coding sequence is TGTGCCAGCAGCGGGCAGCTCAGTGGGCACCACAATGAGCAGTTCTTC. Translating it yields CASSGQLSGHHNEQFF.

CDR3 DNA sequence: TGTGCCAGCAGCTCAAGAGAAAGCTACGAGCAGTACTTC. This codes for CASSSRESYEQYF. The chain has TRBV7-2 and TRBJ2-7; no clear D gene. Germline CDR1 SGHTA, CDR2 FQGNSA. V lost 4 bases and J 3 bases, leaving 10 bases between the germline ends. The CDR3 sequence is 13 residues long.